Shown below are 23 T cell receptor beta chains from a single sample sequenced in a study of identical twins. TCRdb called the 5' RACE reads again in MiXCR, with one record for every CDR3 protein. The table includes 690,000 or so distinct CDR3 sequences, under 9% detected once. This sample was also put to use in a study of yellow fever vaccine responses in identical twins.

The sample was PBMCs. The source of these receptors is a woman aged 18 to 35 in good health.

The J gene is TRBJ2-3, the V gene TRBV12-3 or TRBV12-4, with 7 bases aligning to TRBD1. V shed 5 bases, J shed 2 bases, and the junction held 10 bases outside the gene matches. The CDR3 extends over 16 amino acids. For the CDR3, the DNA is TGTGCCAGCAGTGAGACAGGGTGGGGGTCCACAGATACGCAGTATTTT. Translated: CASSETGWGSTDTQYF.

This clonotype has a count of ten or more. The chain links TRBV12-3 or TRBV12-4 to TRBJ1-6, with 7 bases that match TRBD1. There are 14 residues in the CDR3. V was pared by 6 bases and J by 8 bases, with 7 bases of the junction left unmatched. The CDR3 loop reads CASSTGTEDSPLHF. CDR3 coding DNA: TGTGCCAGCAGCACCGGGACAGAGGATTCACCCCTCCACTTT.

This clonotype was observed a handful of times. The chain links TRBV11-2 to TRBJ2-1; D is undetermined. The V gene lost 5 bases and the J gene lost 5 bases, with 16 bases spanning the gap. The CDR3 has 15 residues. CDR1 is SGHAT and CDR2 is FQNNGV in the germline V gene. The CDR3 here is CASSPQRATHNEQFF. CDR3 coding DNA: TGTGCCAGCAGCCCGCAAAGGGCAACTCACAATGAGCAGTTCTTC.

This clonotype has a count of ten or more. This chain uses TRBV25-1 with TRBJ2-5, with D possibly matching TRBD2 (5 bases). V was shortened by 4 bases and J by 2 bases, with 11 bases between the two germline ends. CDR1 MGHDK and CDR2 SYGVNS come from the germline V gene. This CDR3 region has 14 residues. The CDR3 is CASSAPGSQETQYF. The CDR3 nucleotides are TGTGCCAGCAGTGCCCCGGGGAGTCAAGAGACCCAGTACTTC.

This clonotype came up a few times. V is TRBV12-3 or TRBV12-4 and J is TRBJ2-1; 10 nucleotides align to TRBD2. The CDR3 sequence is 16 residues long. V lost 4 bases to trimming and J lost 7 bases; unmatched junction nucleotides: 10. The CDR3, as DNA: TGTGCCAGCAGTTCCCGGACAGGGACTAGCGTGAATGAGCAGTTCTTC. Protein product: CASSSRTGTSVNEQFF.

The chain links TRBV10-3 to TRBJ1-5; 7 bases align to TRBD1. V lost 3 bases, J lost 3 bases, and 5 bases stayed unmatched. CDR1 ENHRY and CDR2 SYGVKD come from the germline V gene. The CDR3 length is 15 residues. The DNA of the CDR3 is TGTGCCATCAGTGAACGGACAGGTGCCAATCAGCCCCAGCATTTT. Its translation is CAISERTGANQPQHF.

This clonotype was seen only a few times. This chain connects TRBV24-1 to TRBJ2-2, with TRBD1 matching over 7 bases. The V segment lost 7 bases and the J segment 2 bases; nucleotides outside the gene matches: 9. Germline values: CDR1 KGHDR, CDR2 SFDVKD. CDR3 size: 16 residues. CDR3 in DNA: TGTGCCACCAGCACAATTTACAGGGGAAACACCGGGGAGCTGTTTTTT. Translation gives CATSTIYRGNTGELFF.

This clonotype has just a few counts. The junction does not match germline at one end; this may be a read error. The chain has TRBV20-1 and TRBJ2-1; 11 bases map to TRBD2. The length of the CDR3 is 18 residues. The V gene's germline CDR1 is DFQATT and CDR2 SNEGSKA (reference sequence). DNA for the CDR3: TGCTGTGCTAGAGATCTCGGGACTAGCGGCTACAACTACAATGAGCAGTTCTTC. It codes for CCARDLGTSGYNYNEQFF.

The chain joins TRBV12-3 or TRBV12-4 to TRBJ2-3, with 10 bases matching TRBD2. Germline trimming cut 6 bases from V and 5 bases from J; bases unmatched to any gene: 2. The CDR3 totals 13 residues. CDR3 nucleotides: TGTGCCAGCAGCGCTAGCGGGGGAGATACGCAGTATTTT. It is translated as CASSASGGDTQYF.

This clonotype was detected many times. The V call is TRBV27, the J call TRBJ2-7; the D gene is possibly TRBD2 (5 bases). V was cut by 6 bases and J by 2 bases, with 11 bases left in between. The CDR3 loop spans 13 amino acids. Germline V CDR1 and CDR2: MNHEY, SMNVEV (reference sequence). As DNA, the CDR3 is TGTGCCAGCAGAATACTAGGAGCCTACGAGCAGTACTTC. Protein sequence: CASRILGAYEQYF.

This clonotype appeared a few times. J is TRBJ2-2 and V is TRBV9; tentatively, D is TRBD1 (5 bases). The CDR3 runs 15 residues. Germline V gene lookup returns CDR1 SGDLS and CDR2 YYNGEE. V shed 1 base and J shed 4 bases, with 11 bases lying between them. The CDR3 DNA reads TGTGCCAGCAGCGTAAGTGGGGCAACCACCGGGGAGCTGTTTTTT. It encodes CASSVSGATTGELFF.

A few counts support this clonotype. The rearrangement joins TRBV5-1 to TRBJ1-4; TRBD1 agrees at 9 bases. J gave up 7 bases and V 3 bases, and 10 bases lay outside the gene matches. Germline CDR1 and CDR2: SGHRS and YFSETQ. CDR3 length: 16 residues. Written as DNA, the CDR3 is TGCGCCAGCAGCTCCAACAGGGGGCGAGACGTTGAAAAACTGTTTTTT. Its protein product is CASSSNRGRDVEKLFF.

This clonotype was seen a few times. The genes are TRBV5-6 and TRBJ2-2; unclear D gene. The V gene lost 6 bases and the J gene lost 2 bases, with 14 bases spanning the gap. This CDR3 is 15 amino acids long. CDR1 and CDR2 from the germline V gene are SGHDT and YYEEEE. CDR3 sequence (DNA): TGTGCCAGCAACCTTCGGCCAGTAAACACCGGGGAGCTGTTTTTT. Protein product: CASNLRPVNTGELFF.

This chain links TRBV2 with TRBJ2-2, with D possibly TRBD2 on 5 matching bases. Germline CDR1 SNHLY, CDR2 FYNNEI. V shed 3 bases and J shed 4 bases, with 9 bases lying between them. The CDR3 covers 14 residues. Written as DNA, the CDR3 is TGTGCCAGCAGTGACAGAGAGGGCACCGGGGAGCTGTTTTTT. It encodes CASSDREGTGELFF.

This clonotype was found many times. One end of the junction varies from germline; a read error may be responsible. This chain links TRBV7-9 with TRBJ2-7; 9 bases are a match to TRBD1. Germline CDR1 is SEHNR and CDR2 is FQNEAQ (reference sequence). The CDR3 runs to 15 residues. This CDR3 reads CASSPRDRDSYEQYF. The CDR3 nucleotides are TGCGCCAGCAGCCCCCGGGACAGGGATAGCTACGAGCAGTACTTC.

The V and J genes are TRBV5-1 and TRBJ2-3; D ambiguous. The ends were cut back, 2 bases at V and 2 bases at J, with 9 bases in the middle. Germline CDR1 SGHRS, CDR2 YFSETQ. The CDR3 spans 14 residues. The CDR3 DNA follows: TGCGCCAGCAGCTTTGAAACCAACACAGATACGCAGTATTTT. Protein: CASSFETNTDTQYF.

In this sample, this clonotype turned up a few times. V is TRBV7-9 and J is TRBJ2-4; tentative D call: TRBD2 (6 bases). The germline V gene encodes CDR1 SEHNR and CDR2 FQNEAQ (reference sequence). V lost 5 bases to trimming and J lost 0 bases, with 17 bases between them. This CDR3 has 17 amino acids. CDR3 region: CASSSRGTDLAKNIQYF. The CDR3 nucleotides are TGTGCCAGCAGCAGCCGCGGGACGGACCTAGCCAAAAACATTCAGTACTTC.

This clonotype was seen at least ten times. The chain carries TRBV25-1 and TRBJ1-5, with D possibly TRBD1 on 6 matching bases. The V and J ends lost 1 base and 5 bases respectively, with 6 bases between them. The CDR3 is 13 residues long. Germline CDR1 reads MGHDK; CDR2 reads SYGVNS. CDR3 sequence reads: CASSESGDQPQHF. CDR3 in DNA: TGTGCCAGCAGTGAATCAGGGGATCAGCCCCAGCATTTT.

The gene calls are TRBV20-1 and TRBJ2-7, with no clear D. Between the trimmed V and J ends, which lost 5 bases and 3 bases, there was a span of 11 bases. The CDR3 loop spans 12 amino acids. Germline V CDR1 and CDR2: DFQATT, SNEGSKA (reference sequence). Here the CDR3 DNA reads TGCAGTGCTCAGATCCCAGGCTACGAGCAGTACTTC. It encodes CSAQIPGYEQYF.

This clonotype has only a few counts. This chain joins TRBV29-1 and TRBJ2-7; TRBD2 agrees at 10 bases. The length of the CDR3 is 14 residues. V shed 6 bases, J shed 5 bases, and the junction held 10 bases outside the gene matches. The germline V gene encodes CDR1 SQVTM and CDR2 ANQGSEA. CDR3 DNA sequence: TGCAGCGTAGCGGGGGGGCTATCGGGGGACGAGCAGTACTTC. Its translation is CSVAGGLSGDEQYF.

This clonotype occurred many times. The chain employs TRBV6-5 and TRBJ2-3, with D perhaps matching TRBD1 (5 bases). The V gene lost 4 bases and the J gene lost 2 bases, with 16 bases spanning the gap. This CDR3 comprises 16 residues. Germline CDR1 reads MNHEY; CDR2 reads SVGAGI. CDR3: CASSSPAREHTDTQYF. DNA of the CDR3: TGTGCCAGCAGTTCCCCTGCCAGGGAACACACAGATACGCAGTATTTT.

The chain couples TRBV21-1 to TRBJ2-7; the D call TRBD2 from the table was never checked on the DNA. TRBV21-1 is described as a pseudogene. The CDR3 extends over 15 amino acids. The CDR3 coding sequence is TGTGCCAGCAGCAAATCAGGCGGGGTATCCTACGAGCAGTACTTC. This codes for CASSKSGGVSYEQYF.

This clonotype was found a few times. This chain uses TRBV11-2 with TRBJ2-7; D uncertain. Deletions cut 0 bases from V and 5 bases from J, with 14 bases between. The CDR3 length is 15 residues. The germline CDR1 and CDR2 sequences are SGHAT and FQNNGV. The CDR3 DNA follows: TGTGCCAGCAGCTTAGATCGGCGTAGGCTCGACGAGCAGTACTTC. As protein: CASSLDRRRLDEQYF.